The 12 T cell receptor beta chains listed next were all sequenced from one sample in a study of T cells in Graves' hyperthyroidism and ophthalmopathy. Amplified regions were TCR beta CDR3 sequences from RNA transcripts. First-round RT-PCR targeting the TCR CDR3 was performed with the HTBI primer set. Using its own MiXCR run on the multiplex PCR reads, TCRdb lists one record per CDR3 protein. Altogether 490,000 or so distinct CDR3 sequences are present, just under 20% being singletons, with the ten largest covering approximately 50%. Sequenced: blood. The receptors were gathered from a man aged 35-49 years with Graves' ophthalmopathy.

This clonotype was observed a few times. CDR3 in amino acids: CASSTGQGSVYGYTF. CDR3 sequence (DNA): TGTGCCAGCAGCACCGGACAGGGTAGCGTATATGGCTACACCTTC. V usage is TRBV6-1 and J usage is TRBJ1-2, with 8 bases lining up with TRBD1. V gave up 6 bases and J gave up 5 bases; unmatched junction bases: 11. Germline assignment: CDR1 MNHNS and CDR2 SASEGT. CDR3 size: 15 residues.

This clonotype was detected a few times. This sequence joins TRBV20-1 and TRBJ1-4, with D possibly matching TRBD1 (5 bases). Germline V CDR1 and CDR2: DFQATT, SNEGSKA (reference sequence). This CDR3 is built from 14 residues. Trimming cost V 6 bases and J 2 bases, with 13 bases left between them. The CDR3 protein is CSAPRGGTNEKLFF. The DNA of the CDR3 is TGCAGTGCCCCGAGGGGCGGGACTAATGAAAAACTGTTTTTT.

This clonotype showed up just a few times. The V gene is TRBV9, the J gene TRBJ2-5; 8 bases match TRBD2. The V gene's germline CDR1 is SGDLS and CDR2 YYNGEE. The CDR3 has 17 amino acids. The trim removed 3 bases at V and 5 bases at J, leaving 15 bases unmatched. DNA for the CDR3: TGTGCCAGCAGCGCTCTGGGCGGACTAGCTGGAACGGAGACCCAGTACTTC. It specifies CASSALGGLAGTETQYF. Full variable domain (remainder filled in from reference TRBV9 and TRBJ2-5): DSGVTQTPKHLITATGQRVTLRCSPRSGDLSVYWYQQSLDQGLQFLIQYYNGEERAKGNILERFSAQQFPDLHSELNLSSLELGDSALYFCASSALGGLAGTETQYFGPGTRLLVL.

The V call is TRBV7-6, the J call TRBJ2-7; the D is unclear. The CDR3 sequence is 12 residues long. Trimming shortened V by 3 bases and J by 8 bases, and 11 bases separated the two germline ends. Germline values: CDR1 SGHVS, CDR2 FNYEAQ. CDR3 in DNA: TGTGCCAGCAGCTTTCCGGAAGATCAGCAGTACTTC. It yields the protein CASSFPEDQQYF.

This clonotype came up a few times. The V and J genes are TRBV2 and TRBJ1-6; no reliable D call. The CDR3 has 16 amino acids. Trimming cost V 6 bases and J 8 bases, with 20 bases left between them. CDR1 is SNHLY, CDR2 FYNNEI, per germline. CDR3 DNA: TGTGCCAGCAGAGGTCAGATCTTTACCGACGATTCACCCCTCCACTTT. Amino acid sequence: CASRGQIFTDDSPLHF. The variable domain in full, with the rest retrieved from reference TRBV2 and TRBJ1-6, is EPEVTQTPSHQVTQMGQEVILRCVPISNHLYFYWYRQILGQKVEFLVSFYNNEISEKSEIFDDQFSVERPDGSNFTLKIRSTKLEDSAMYFCASRGQIFTDDSPLHFGNGTRLTVT.

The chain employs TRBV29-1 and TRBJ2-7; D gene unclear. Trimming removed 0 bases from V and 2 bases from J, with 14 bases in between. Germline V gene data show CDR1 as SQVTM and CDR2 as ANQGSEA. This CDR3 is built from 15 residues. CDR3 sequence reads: CSVEDGRTETYEQYF. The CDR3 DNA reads TGCAGCGTTGAAGATGGTAGGACGGAGACCTACGAGCAGTACTTC.

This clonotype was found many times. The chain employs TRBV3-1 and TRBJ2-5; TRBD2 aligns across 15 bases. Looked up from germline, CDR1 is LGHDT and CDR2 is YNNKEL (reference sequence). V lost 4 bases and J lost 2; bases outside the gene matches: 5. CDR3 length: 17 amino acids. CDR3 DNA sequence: TGTGCCAGCAGCCCGGGACTAGCGGGGGGTCGTCAAGAGACCCAGTACTTC. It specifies CASSPGLAGGRQETQYF.

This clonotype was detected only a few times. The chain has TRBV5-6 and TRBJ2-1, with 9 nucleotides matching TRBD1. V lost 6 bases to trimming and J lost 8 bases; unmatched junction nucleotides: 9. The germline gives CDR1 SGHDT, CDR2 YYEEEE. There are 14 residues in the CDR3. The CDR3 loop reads CASTRQGGYYEQFF. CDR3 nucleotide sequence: TGTGCCAGCACCCGACAGGGGGGGTACTATGAGCAGTTCTTC.

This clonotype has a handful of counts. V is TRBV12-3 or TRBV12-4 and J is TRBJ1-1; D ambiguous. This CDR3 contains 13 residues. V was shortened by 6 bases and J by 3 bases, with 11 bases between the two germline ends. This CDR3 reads CASSRSRYTEAFF. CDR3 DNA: TGTGCCAGCAGCCGCTCAAGATACACTGAAGCTTTCTTT.

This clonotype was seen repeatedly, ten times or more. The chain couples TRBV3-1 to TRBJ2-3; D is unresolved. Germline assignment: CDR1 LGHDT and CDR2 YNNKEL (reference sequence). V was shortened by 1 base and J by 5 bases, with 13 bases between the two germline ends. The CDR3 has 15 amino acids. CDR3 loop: CASSQVSRAQDTQYF. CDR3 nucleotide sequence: TGTGCCAGCAGCCAAGTTTCCCGGGCACAAGATACGCAGTATTTT.

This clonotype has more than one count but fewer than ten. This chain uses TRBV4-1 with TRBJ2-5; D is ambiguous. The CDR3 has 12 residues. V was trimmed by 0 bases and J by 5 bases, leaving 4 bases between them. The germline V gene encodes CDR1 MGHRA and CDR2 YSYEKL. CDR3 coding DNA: TGCGCCAGCAGCCAAGAACCGGAGACCCAGTACTTC. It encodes CASSQEPETQYF.

The CDR3 spells CASSSSRLNSPLHF. In nucleotides, the CDR3 is TGTGCCAGCAGTTCGTCTAGGCTCAATTCACCCCTCCACTTT. This rearrangement joins TRBV6-1 to TRBJ1-6; D not certain. V was clipped by 5 bases and J by 7 bases, with 12 bases between them. This CDR3 has 14 amino acids. CDR1 is MNHNS, CDR2 SASEGT, per germline.